This TCR beta chain was obtained from a study of Tregs in tolerant kidney transplant recipients. Study in general: Sorting of CD4+CD25+CD127- cells followed approximately 3-day belatacept mixed lymphocyte reactions, sometimes with approximately five-day graft donor restimulation. Antibodies separated recipient from donor cells.

To note about this clone: Its antigen is not known.

The table came from immunoSEQ multiplex PCR; TCRdb's copy has only in-frame clones and leaves some out. Of approximately 44,000 clones in the sample, nearly 97% are singletons; the top ten hold 0.3% to 0.45%. Germline V gives CDR1 LNHNV, CDR2 YYDKDF (reference sequence). The germline V and J ends were trimmed by 0 bases and 3 bases, with 9 bases remaining between them. This CDR3 region has 15 residues. Sequenced: Tregs from blood cultured with allogeneic cells. V is TRBV15 and J is TRBJ2-1, with no clear D. The receptor comes from a human donor in good health. The CDR3 spells CATSRDGQLYNEQFF. CDR3 DNA sequence: TGTGCCACCAGCAGAGACGGGCAGCTCTACAATGAGCAGTTCTTC.